This TCR beta chain was recorded in a study of T cells after yellow fever vaccination. TCRdb used MiXCR to reprocess the 5' RACE reads, holding one entry per CDR3 protein. The table lists under 550,000 distinct CDR3 sequences, roughly 22% of them singletons. The study's findings and limits: Post-booster samples contained most primary-vaccination clones (just under 98% CD4, around 89% CD8).

This clonotype appeared a few times. Antigen unknown. CDR1 is DFQATT, CDR2 SNEGSKA, per germline (reference sequence). The V end was cut by 0 bases, the J end by 2 bases, with 7 bases between. The CDR3 extends over 13 amino acids. The chain has TRBV20-1 and TRBJ1-2; D possibly corresponds to TRBD1 (5 bases). This sequence was found in a man between 18 and 29 years old who received the YFV17D yellow fever vaccine. The sequencing here drew on PBMCs, taken about 21 days after the first yellow fever vaccination. This CDR3 reads CSARDWGNYGYTF. In DNA form, the CDR3 reads TGCAGTGCTAGAGATTGGGGGAACTATGGCTACACCTTC.